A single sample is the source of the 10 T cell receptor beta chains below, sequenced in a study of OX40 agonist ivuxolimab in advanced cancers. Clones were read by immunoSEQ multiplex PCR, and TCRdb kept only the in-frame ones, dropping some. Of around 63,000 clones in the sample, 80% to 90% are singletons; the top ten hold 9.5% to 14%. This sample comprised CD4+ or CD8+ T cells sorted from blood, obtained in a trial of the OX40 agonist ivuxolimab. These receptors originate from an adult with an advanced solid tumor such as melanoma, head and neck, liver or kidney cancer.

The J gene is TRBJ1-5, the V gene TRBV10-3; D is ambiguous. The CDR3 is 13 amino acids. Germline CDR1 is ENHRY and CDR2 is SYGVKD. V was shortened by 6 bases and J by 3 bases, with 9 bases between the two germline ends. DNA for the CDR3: TGTGCCATCAGAAGACAACCCAATCAGCCCCAGCATTTT. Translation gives CAIRRQPNQPQHF.

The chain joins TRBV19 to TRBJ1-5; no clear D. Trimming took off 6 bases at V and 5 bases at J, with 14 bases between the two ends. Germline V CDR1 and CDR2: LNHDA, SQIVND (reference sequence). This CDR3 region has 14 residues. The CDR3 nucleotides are TGTGCCAGTAGACGGGTGGCCTATGATCAGCCCCAGCATTTT. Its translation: CASRRVAYDQPQHF.

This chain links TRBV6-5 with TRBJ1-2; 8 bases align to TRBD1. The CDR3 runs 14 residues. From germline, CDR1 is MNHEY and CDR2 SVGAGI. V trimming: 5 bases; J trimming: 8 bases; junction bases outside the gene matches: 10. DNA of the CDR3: TGTGCCAGCAGTCGACCGACAGGGGTGGGCGGCTACACCTTC. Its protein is CASSRPTGVGGYTF.

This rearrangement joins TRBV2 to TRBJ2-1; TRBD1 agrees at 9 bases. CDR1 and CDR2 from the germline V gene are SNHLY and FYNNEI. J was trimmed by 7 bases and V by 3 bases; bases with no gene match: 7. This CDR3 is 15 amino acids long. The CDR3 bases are TGTGCCAGCAGTGAGCCCGGGACAGGGTATAATGAGCAGTTCTTC. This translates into CASSEPGTGYNEQFF.

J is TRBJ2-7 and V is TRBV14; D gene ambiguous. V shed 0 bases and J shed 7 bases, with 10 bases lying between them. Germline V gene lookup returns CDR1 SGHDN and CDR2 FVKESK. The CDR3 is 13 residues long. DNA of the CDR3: TGTGCCAGCAGCCAAGAAACAAGAAGTGAGCAGTACTTC. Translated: CASSQETRSEQYF.

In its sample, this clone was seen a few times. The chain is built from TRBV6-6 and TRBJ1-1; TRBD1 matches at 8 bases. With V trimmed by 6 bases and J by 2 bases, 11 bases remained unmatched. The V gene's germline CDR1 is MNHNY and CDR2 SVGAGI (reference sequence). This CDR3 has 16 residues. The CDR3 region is CASSHIRTGLNTEAFF. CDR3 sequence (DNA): TGTGCCAGCAGCCACATCAGGACAGGGCTCAACACTGAAGCTTTCTTT.

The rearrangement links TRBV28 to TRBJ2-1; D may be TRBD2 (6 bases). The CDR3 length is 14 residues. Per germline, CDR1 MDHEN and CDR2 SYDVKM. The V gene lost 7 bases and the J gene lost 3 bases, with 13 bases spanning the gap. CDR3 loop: CASTEAGVYNEQFF. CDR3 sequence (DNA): TGTGCCAGCACCGAAGCGGGTGTCTACAATGAGCAGTTCTTC.

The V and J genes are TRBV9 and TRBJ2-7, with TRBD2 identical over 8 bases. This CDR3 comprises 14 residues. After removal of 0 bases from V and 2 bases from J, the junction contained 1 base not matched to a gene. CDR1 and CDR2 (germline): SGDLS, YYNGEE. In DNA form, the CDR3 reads TGTGCCAGCAGCGTAGCGGGAGGGCCCTACGAGCAGTACTTC. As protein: CASSVAGGPYEQYF.

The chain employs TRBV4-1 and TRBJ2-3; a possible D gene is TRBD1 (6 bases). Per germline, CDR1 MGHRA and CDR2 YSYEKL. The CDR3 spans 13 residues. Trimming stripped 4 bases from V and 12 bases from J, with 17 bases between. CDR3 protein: CASSRMGTRYQYF. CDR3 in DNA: TGCGCCAGCAGCCGCATGGGGACAAGATATCAGTATTTT.

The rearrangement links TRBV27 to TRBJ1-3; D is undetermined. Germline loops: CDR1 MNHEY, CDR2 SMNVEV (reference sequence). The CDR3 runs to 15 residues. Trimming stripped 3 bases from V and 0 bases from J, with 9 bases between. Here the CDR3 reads CASSFFPSSGNTIYF. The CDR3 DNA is TGTGCCAGCAGTTTCTTCCCGAGCTCTGGAAACACCATATATTTT.